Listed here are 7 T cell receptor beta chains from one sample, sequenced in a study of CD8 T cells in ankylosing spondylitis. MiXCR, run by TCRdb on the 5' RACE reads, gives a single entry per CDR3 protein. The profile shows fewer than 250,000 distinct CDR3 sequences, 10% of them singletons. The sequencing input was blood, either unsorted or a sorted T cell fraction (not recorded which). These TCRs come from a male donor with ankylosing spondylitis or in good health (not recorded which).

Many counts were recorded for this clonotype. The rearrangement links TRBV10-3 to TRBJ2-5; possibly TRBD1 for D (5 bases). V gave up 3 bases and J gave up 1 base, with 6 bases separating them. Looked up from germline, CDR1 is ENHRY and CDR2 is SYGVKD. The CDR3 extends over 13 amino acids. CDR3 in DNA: TGTGCCATCAGTGACAGGGTCCAAGAGACCCAGTACTTC. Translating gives CAISDRVQETQYF.

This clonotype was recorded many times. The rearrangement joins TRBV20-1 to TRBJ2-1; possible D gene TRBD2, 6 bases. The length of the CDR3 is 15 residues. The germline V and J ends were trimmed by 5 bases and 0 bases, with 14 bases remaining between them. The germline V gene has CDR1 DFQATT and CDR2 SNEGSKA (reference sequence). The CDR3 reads CSAPRRGSSYNEQFF. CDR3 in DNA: TGCAGTGCTCCTCGTCGGGGGAGCTCCTACAATGAGCAGTTCTTC.

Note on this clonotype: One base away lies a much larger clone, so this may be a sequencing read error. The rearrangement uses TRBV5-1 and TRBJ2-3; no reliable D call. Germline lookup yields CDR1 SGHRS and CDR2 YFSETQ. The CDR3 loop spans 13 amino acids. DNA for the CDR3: TGCGCCAGCAGCCAACCCTCGGCAGATACGCCGTATTTT. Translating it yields CASSQPSADTPYF.

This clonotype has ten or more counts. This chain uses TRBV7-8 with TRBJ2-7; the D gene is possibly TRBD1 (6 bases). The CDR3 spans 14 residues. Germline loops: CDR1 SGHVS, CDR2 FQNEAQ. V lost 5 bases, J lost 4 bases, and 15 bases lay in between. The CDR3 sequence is CASSENRVEYEQYF. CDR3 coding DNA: TGTGCCAGCAGCGAAAACAGGGTAGAGTACGAGCAGTACTTC.

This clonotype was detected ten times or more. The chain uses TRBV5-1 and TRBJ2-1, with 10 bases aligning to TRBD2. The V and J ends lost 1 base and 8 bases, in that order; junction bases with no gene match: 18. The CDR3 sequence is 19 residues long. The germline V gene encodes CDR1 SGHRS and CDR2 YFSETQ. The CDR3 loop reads CASSLKDLLSGGLNYEQFF. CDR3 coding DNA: TGCGCCAGCAGCTTGAAAGACTTACTTAGCGGGGGGCTTAACTATGAGCAGTTCTTC. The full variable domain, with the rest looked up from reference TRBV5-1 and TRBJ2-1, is KAGVTQTPRYLIKTRGQQVTLSCSPISGHRSVSWYQQTPGQGLQFLFEYFSETQRNKGNFPGRFSGRQFSNSRSEMNVSTLELGDSALYLCASSLKDLLSGGLNYEQFFGPGTRLTVL.

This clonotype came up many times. CDR3: CASTSPSGGPYNEQFF. CDR3 in DNA: TGTGCCAGCACCTCCCCTAGCGGGGGGCCTTACAATGAGCAGTTCTTC. The V gene is TRBV7-2, the J gene TRBJ2-1, with 11 bases lining up with TRBD2. The CDR3 is made up of 16 amino acids. J lost 4 bases, V lost 7 bases, and 9 bases had no gene match. CDR1 SGHTA and CDR2 FQGNSA come from the germline V gene.

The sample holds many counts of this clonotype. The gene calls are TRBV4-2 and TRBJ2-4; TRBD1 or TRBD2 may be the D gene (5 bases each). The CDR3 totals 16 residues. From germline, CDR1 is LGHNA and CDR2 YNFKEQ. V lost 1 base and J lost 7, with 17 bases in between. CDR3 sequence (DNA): TGTGCCAGCAGCCAAGGGGCGTTCGGGACGAACAACATTCAGTACTTC. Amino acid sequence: CASSQGAFGTNNIQYF.